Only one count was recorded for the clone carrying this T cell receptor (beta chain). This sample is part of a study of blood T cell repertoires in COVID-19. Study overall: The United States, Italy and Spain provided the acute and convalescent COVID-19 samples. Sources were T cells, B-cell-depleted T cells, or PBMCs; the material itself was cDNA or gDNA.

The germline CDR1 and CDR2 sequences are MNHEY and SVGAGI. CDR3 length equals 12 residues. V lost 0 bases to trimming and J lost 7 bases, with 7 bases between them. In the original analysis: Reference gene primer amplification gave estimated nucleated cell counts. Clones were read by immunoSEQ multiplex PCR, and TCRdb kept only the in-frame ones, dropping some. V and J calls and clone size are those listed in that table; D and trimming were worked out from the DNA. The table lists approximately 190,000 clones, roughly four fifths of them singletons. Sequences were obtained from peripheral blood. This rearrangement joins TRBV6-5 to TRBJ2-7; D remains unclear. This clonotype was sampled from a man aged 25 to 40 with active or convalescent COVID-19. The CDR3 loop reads CASSYSSGEQYF. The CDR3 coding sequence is TGTGCCAGCAGTTACTCATCAGGAGAGCAGTACTTC.